These 15 T cell receptor beta chains originate from one sample sequenced in a study of monozygotic twins with inflammatory bowel disease. TCRdb derives one entry per CDR3 protein from the 5' RACE reads, leaving out DNA. Its table lists under 150,000 distinct CDR3 sequences. Source material: blood. The receptors originated from a human donor with ulcerative colitis or Crohn's disease, or a healthy co-twin of an affected twin (not recorded which).

The J gene is TRBJ1-5, the V gene TRBV12-3 or TRBV12-4; TCRdb returns TRBD1, unconfirmable since there is no DNA. The length of the CDR3 is 13 residues. The CDR3 spells CASSWRGIQPQHF.

The rearrangement joins TRBV12-3 or TRBV12-4 to TRBJ2-1; the D call from TCRdb, TRBD1, cannot be confirmed without DNA. There are 14 residues in the CDR3. The CDR3 here is CASSPGTPYNEQFF.

This chain links TRBV30 with TRBJ2-5; TCRdb outputs TRBD1, but without DNA this stays unchecked. The CDR3 is 12 residues long. The germline gives CDR1 GTSNPN, CDR2 SVGIG (reference sequence). The CDR3 reads CAWSQGQETQYF.

The genes are TRBV2 and TRBJ2-3; TCRdb calls TRBD1, which cannot be checked without DNA. This CDR3 spans 14 amino acids. In germline, CDR1 is SNHLY, CDR2 FYNNEI. CDR3 sequence reads: CASSWDTYTDTQYF. Full variable domain (rest looked up from reference TRBV2 and TRBJ2-3): EPEVTQTPSHQVTQMGQEVILRCVPISNHLYFYWYRQILGQKVEFLVSFYNNEISEKSEIFDDQFSVERPDGSNFTLKIRSTKLEDSAMYFCASSWDTYTDTQYFGPGTRLTVL.

The chain uses TRBV4-1 and TRBJ1-6. The V gene's germline CDR1 is MGHRA and CDR2 YSYEKL. The CDR3 has 19 residues. The CDR3 protein is CASSQGQLLQGGRDSPLHF.

The CDR3: CASSQGFSPGSSYEQYF. This sequence joins TRBV4-1 and TRBJ2-7. Per germline, CDR1 MGHRA and CDR2 YSYEKL. The CDR3 runs 17 residues.

The chain couples TRBV7-3 to TRBJ2-3; the TCRdb D gene call, TRBD1, has no DNA to confirm it. The CDR3 runs 15 residues. Germline V gives CDR1 SGHTA, CDR2 FQGTGA. CDR3 protein: CASSLWDRSTDTQYF.

The chain is built from TRBV4-2 and TRBJ2-2; the TCRdb D gene call, TRBD2, has no DNA to confirm it. CDR1 LGHNA and CDR2 YNFKEQ come from the germline V gene. The CDR3 is 16 residues long. The CDR3 here is CASSQIAGGATGELFF.

This chain joins TRBV5-1 and TRBJ2-2; TCRdb outputs TRBD2, but without DNA this stays unchecked. The CDR3 covers 14 residues. Per the germline V gene, CDR1 is SGHRS and CDR2 is YFSETQ. CDR3 in amino acids: CASGGQPEAGELFF.

J is TRBJ2-7 and V is TRBV5-4; no DNA is available, so the TRBD2 call from TCRdb remains unchecked. The CDR3 has 15 amino acids. Germline V gives CDR1 SGHNT, CDR2 YYREEE (reference sequence). CDR3: CASSSSGTRAYEQYF.

The chain is built from TRBV18 and TRBJ2-7; TCRdb names TRBD1, which stays unverified in the absence of DNA. The germline V gene has CDR1 KGHSH and CDR2 LQKENI. The CDR3 is made up of 13 amino acids. The CDR3 spells CASTTGGKFAQYF. Variable domain in full (rest from reference TRBV18 and TRBJ2-7): NAGVMQNPRHLVRRRGQEARLRCSPMKGHSHVYWYRQLPEEGLKFMVYLQKENIIDESGMPKERFSAEFPKEGPSILRIQQVVRGDSAAYFCASTTGGKFAQYFGPGTRLTVT.

The chain couples TRBV6-1 to TRBJ2-7; absent DNA, TCRdb's TRBD2 call cannot be checked. CDR3 length equals 15 residues. Germline V gene lookup returns CDR1 MNHNS and CDR2 SASEGT. The CDR3 here is CATQSVAGGPLKQYF.

This CDR3 is CASSLLPFRNRGLPGNTIYF. The V and J genes are TRBV11-2 and TRBJ1-3; the D call of TRBD1 rests on TCRdb alone, since no DNA is present to check it. CDR1 and CDR2 (germline): SGHAT, FQNNGV. CDR3 length: 20 amino acids.

V is TRBV9 and J is TRBJ1-2; absent DNA, TCRdb's TRBD1 call cannot be checked. The CDR3 is 14 amino acids. Germline CDR1 is SGDLS and CDR2 is YYNGEE. This chain's CDR3 is CASSVDRGPYGYTF.

The V gene is TRBV20-1, the J gene TRBJ2-7; TCRdb proposes TRBD1, but this gene call is untestable without DNA. Germline assignment: CDR1 DFQATT and CDR2 SNEGSKA (reference sequence). This CDR3 spans 13 amino acids. The CDR3 reads CSARGRGNYEQYF.